The rows below give T cell receptor beta chains drawn from one sample of a study of CD8 T cells in ankylosing spondylitis. TCRdb passed the 5' RACE reads through MiXCR, listing each CDR3 protein once. This table holds 200,000 to 250,000 distinct CDR3 sequences, roughly 10% found once. Sequenced: blood, either unsorted or a sorted T cell fraction (not recorded which). These receptors came from a male donor with ankylosing spondylitis or in good health (not recorded which). CDR3s include the opening cysteine and the closing phenylalanine or tryptophan. The D gene is left open where the match is weak. Rows give clone size only sometimes, using once, few, many, or a class for an expanded clone.

J	D	V	size	CDR3	DNA
TRBJ2-2	.	TRBV12-3/TRBV12-4	many	CASNLGESGTGELFF	TGTGCCAGCAACCTAGGGGAATCGGGGACCGGGGAGCTGTTTTTT
TRBJ2-1	TRBD2	TRBV5-1	.	CASSRSGGSYNEQFF	TGCGCCAGCAGCCGGAGCGGGGGCTCGTACAATGAGCAGTTCTTC
TRBJ1-2	TRBD1	TRBV6-6	many	CAIGTAYGYTF	TGTGCCATCGGGACAGCCTATGGCTACACCTTC
TRBJ2-2	.	TRBV7-8	many	CASSLARELFGELFF	TGTGCCAGCAGCTTAGCCCGGGAGTTGTTCGGGGAGCTGTTTTTT
TRBJ2-7	.	TRBV4-1	many	CASSQGPGHEQYF	TGCGCCAGCAGCCAGGGACCCGGCCACGAGCAGTACTTC
TRBJ1-4	.	TRBV5-1	many	CASSLASEPGGEKLFF	TGCGCCAGCAGCTTGGCATCGGAGCCGGGAGGGGAAAAACTGTTTTTT
TRBJ1-2	TRBD1	TRBV20-1	many	CSAGPGGGNYGYTF	TGCAGTGCTGGACCAGGGGGAGGGAACTATGGCTACACCTTC
TRBJ2-1	.	TRBV20-1	many	CSARGVIGGVLYNEQFF	TGCAGTGCTAGAGGAGTCATTGGCGGGGTGCTATACAATGAGCAGTTCTTC
TRBJ2-5	.	TRBV12-3/TRBV12-4	many	CASAQNMPETQYF	TGTGCCAGCGCCCAAAATATGCCTGAGACCCAGTACTTC
TRBJ1-4	.	TRBV5-1	many	CASSLGLDSNLENEKLFF	TGCGCCAGCAGCTTGGGGTTAGACAGCAACCTAGAGAATGAAAAACTGTTTTTT
TRBJ2-3	TRBD2	TRBV5-1	many	CASTPLAGGRRDTQYF	TGCGCCAGCACCCCTCTAGCGGGGGGGCGGAGAGATACGCAGTATTTT
TRBJ1-2	.	TRBV20-1	.	CSATENYGYTF	TGCAGTGCTACGGAGAACTATGGCTACACCTTC
TRBJ2-3	TRBD2	TRBV6-6	many	CASSPPQRGPSTDTQYF	TGTGCCAGCAGCCCACCCCAGCGGGGGCCCAGCACAGATACGCAGTATTTT
TRBJ1-4	.	TRBV6-5	.	CASSFSRSEKLFF	TGTGCCAGCAGTTTCTCAAGGTCTGAAAAACTGTTTTTT
TRBJ2-1	.	TRBV12-3/TRBV12-4	many	CASAPSYNEQFF	TGTGCCAGCGCCCCCTCCTACAATGAGCAGTTCTTC
TRBJ1-1	.	TRBV19	.	CASITWGNTEAFF	TGTGCCAGTATAACGTGGGGGAACACTGAAGCTTTCTTT
TRBJ2-3	.	TRBV5-1	.	CASSLAVGGRADTQYF	TGCGCCAGCAGCTTGGCCGTGGGGGGGCGCGCAGATACGCAGTATTTT
TRBJ2-1	.	TRBV28	many	CASSDSGLGFNEQFF	TGTGCCAGCAGTGATTCGGGCCTTGGGTTCAATGAGCAGTTCTTC
TRBJ2-5	.	TRBV25-1	many	CASSVGGSETQYF	TGTGCCAGCAGTGTAGGGGGTAGCGAGACCCAGTACTTC
TRBJ2-3	.	TRBV5-1	many	CASSLSGAATDTQYF	TGCGCCAGCAGCTTGTCAGGGGCCGCCACAGATACGCAGTATTTT
TRBJ2-1	.	TRBV12-3/TRBV12-4	.	CASSLMRDNEQFF	TGTGCCAGCAGTTTAATGCGGGACAATGAGCAGTTCTTC
TRBJ1-3	.	TRBV5-1	many	CASSLTTEGNTIYF	TGCGCCAGCAGCTTGACGACGGAGGGAAACACCATATATTTT
TRBJ2-4	.	TRBV7-2	many	CASSLDSYVGNIQYF	TGTGCCAGCAGCTTAGACTCCTATGTCGGAAACATTCAGTACTTC
TRBJ2-1	TRBD1	TRBV7-8	few	CASSEGGRTYNEQFF	TGTGCCAGCAGCGAAGGGGGCAGAACCTACAATGAGCAGTTCTTC
TRBJ2-1	.	TRBV15	few	CATSRDQAGDEQFF	TGTGCCACCAGCAGAGATCAGGCAGGGGATGAGCAGTTCTTC
TRBJ2-1	.	TRBV6-1	.	CASSDSAGNEQFF	TGTGCCAGCAGTGATTCGGCGGGAAATGAGCAGTTCTTC
TRBJ2-1	TRBD2	TRBV15	many	CATSRDWRTSGSNYNEQFF	TGTGCCACCAGCAGAGATTGGAGGACTAGCGGGAGTAACTACAATGAGCAGTTCTTC
TRBJ2-1	TRBD2	TRBV2	.	CASSDPGTSAYNEQFF	TGTGCCAGCAGCGACCCGGGGACTAGCGCTTACAATGAGCAGTTCTTC
TRBJ2-1	.	TRBV12-3/TRBV12-4	many	CASTLEAASNEQFF	TGTGCCAGCACCCTGGAAGCGGCCTCCAATGAGCAGTTCTTC
TRBJ1-3	.	TRBV20-1	many	CSALVDGNTIYF	TGCAGTGCCCTTGTGGACGGAAACACCATATATTTT
TRBJ2-4	.	TRBV7-8	.	CASSSTGTAGSVKNIQYF	TGTGCCAGCAGCTCGACCGGGACGGCGGGCAGTGTCAAAAACATTCAGTACTTC
TRBJ1-4	.	TRBV29-1	.	CSASVGGATNEKLFF	TGCAGCGCCTCGGTCGGGGGTGCAACTAATGAAAAACTGTTTTTT
TRBJ1-1	TRBD1	TRBV20-1	many	CSARDPGQGNTEAFF	TGCAGTGCTAGAGATCCGGGACAGGGAAACACTGAAGCTTTCTTT
TRBJ1-1	TRBD1	TRBV19	.	CASNTGVDTEAFF	TGTGCCAGTAATACAGGGGTGGACACTGAAGCTTTCTTT
TRBJ2-1	TRBD2	TRBV9	many	CASSPAGTSPLSSYNEQFF	TGTGCCAGCAGCCCCGCCGGGACTAGCCCGCTTAGCTCCTACAATGAGCAGTTCTTC
TRBJ2-1	.	TRBV7-2	.	CASSLLLIRAADNEQFF	TGTGCCAGCAGCCTCCTCCTGATTAGGGCGGCCGACAATGAGCAGTTCTTC
TRBJ1-2	.	TRBV12-3/TRBV12-4	.	CASSPWEGGTGYTF	TGTGCCAGCAGCCCCTGGGAGGGAGGAACTGGCTACACCTTC
TRBJ1-1	.	TRBV4-2	.	CASSQGVQRQSMNTEAFF	TGTGCCAGCAGCCAAGGGGTTCAAAGACAGTCAATGAACACTGAAGCTTTCTTT
TRBJ2-5	TRBD1	TRBV11-2	.	CASSFRGTGSRETQYF	TGTGCCAGCAGCTTTAGGGGGACAGGCAGCAGGGAGACCCAGTACTTC
TRBJ2-3	.	TRBV10-3	many	CAISGAIWDTQYF	TGTGCCATCAGTGGTGCAATTTGGGATACGCAGTATTTT
TRBJ1-5	TRBD1	TRBV20-1	many	CSAREDRGSGNQPQHF	TGCAGTGCTAGAGAGGACAGGGGTTCGGGAAATCAGCCCCAGCATTTT
TRBJ2-1	.	TRBV7-2	few	CASSLGGSLNEQFF	TGTGCCAGCAGCTTAGGGGGGAGTTTGAATGAGCAGTTCTTC
TRBJ2-1	.	TRBV20-1	many	CSARGDLRYNEQFF	TGCAGTGCTAGAGGGGACCTCCGTTACAATGAGCAGTTCTTC
TRBJ2-3	TRBD1	TRBV6-1	few	CASSASGTGFADTQYF	TGTGCCAGCAGTGCCTCCGGGACAGGGTTTGCAGATACGCAGTATTTT
TRBJ2-7	.	TRBV19	.	CASSTSRGRGYEQYF	TGTGCCAGTAGTACAAGTCGCGGCAGGGGCTACGAGCAGTACTTC
TRBJ1-1	TRBD1	TRBV5-1	many	CASSPLQGSYTEAFF	TGCGCCAGCAGCCCATTACAGGGGTCCTACACTGAAGCTTTCTTT
TRBJ2-4	.	TRBV28	few	CASSPRGFGNIQYF	TGTGCCAGCAGTCCCAGGGGATTTGGAAACATTCAGTACTTC
TRBJ2-2	TRBD1	TRBV12-3/TRBV12-4	.	CASSSQGRELFF	TGTGCCAGCAGTTCACAGGGGCGGGAGCTGTTTTTT
TRBJ2-5	TRBD1	TRBV6-5	few	CASSLGAGGSQETQYF	TGTGCCAGCAGTTTGGGGGCAGGGGGCTCCCAAGAGACCCAGTACTTC
TRBJ2-5	.	TRBV6-1	many	CASPGNPRTPRGQETQYF	TGTGCCAGCCCTGGAAACCCAAGGACTCCTAGAGGCCAAGAGACCCAGTACTTC
TRBJ2-1	TRBD2	TRBV27	many	CASSLSPASGRALRNEQFF	TGTGCCAGCAGTTTATCCCCGGCTAGCGGGAGGGCCTTACGGAATGAGCAGTTCTTC
TRBJ2-1	.	TRBV5-1	many	CASSLGEGQRIF	TGCGCCAGCAGCTTGGGCGAGGGACAAAGGATCTTC
TRBJ2-5	.	TRBV9	many	CASSVDSFTETQYF	TGTGCCAGCAGCGTAGATTCGTTCACAGAGACCCAGTACTTC
TRBJ2-1	.	TRBV7-9	many	CASRPLDNEQFF	TGTGCCAGCAGGCCCCTAGACAATGAGCAGTTCTTC
TRBJ2-5	.	TRBV20-1	many	CSARARDGRPIQETQYF	TGCAGTGCTAGAGCCAGAGATGGGAGACCGATACAAGAGACCCAGTACTTC
TRBJ1-3	TRBD1	TRBV6-6	few	CASSSGQLDTIYF	TGTGCCAGCAGCTCGGGACAGTTAGACACCATATATTTT
TRBJ2-2	.	TRBV2	many	CASRPLRENTGELFF	TGTGCCAGCAGGCCCCTGCGGGAGAACACCGGGGAGCTGTTTTTT
TRBJ1-1	.	TRBV5-1	many	CASSLLQNTEAFF	TGCGCCAGCAGCTTGTTACAGAACACTGAAGCTTTCTTT